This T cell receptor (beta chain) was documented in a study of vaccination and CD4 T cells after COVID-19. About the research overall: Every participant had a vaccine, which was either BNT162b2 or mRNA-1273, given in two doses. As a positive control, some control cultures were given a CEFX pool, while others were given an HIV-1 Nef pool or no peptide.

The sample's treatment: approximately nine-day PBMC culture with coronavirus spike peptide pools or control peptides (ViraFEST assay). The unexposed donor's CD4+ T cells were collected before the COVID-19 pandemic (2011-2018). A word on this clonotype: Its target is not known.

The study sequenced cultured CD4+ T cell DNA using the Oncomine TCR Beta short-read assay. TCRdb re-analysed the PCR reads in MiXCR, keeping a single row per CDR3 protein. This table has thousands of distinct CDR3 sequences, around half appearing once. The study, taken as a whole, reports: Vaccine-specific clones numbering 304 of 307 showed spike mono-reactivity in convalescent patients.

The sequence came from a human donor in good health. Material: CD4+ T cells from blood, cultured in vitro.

CDR3 sequence (DNA): TGTGCCAGCAGCTTAGATGAAGGCTATCGGGAAGGGACCTACAATGAGCAGTTCTTC. Translating it yields CASSLDEGYREGTYNEQFF. The chain couples TRBV7-8 to TRBJ2-1; tentatively, D is TRBD2 (5 bases). This CDR3 is built from 19 residues. The germline V and J ends were trimmed by 1 base and 2 bases, with 21 bases remaining between them. From germline, CDR1 is SGHVS and CDR2 FQNEAQ. The full variable domain, with the rest looked up from reference TRBV7-8 and TRBJ2-1, is GAGVSQSPRYKVAKRGQDVALRCDPISGHVSLFWYQQALGQGPEFLTYFQNEAQLDKSGLPSDRFFAERPEGSVSTLKIQRTQQEDSAVYLCASSLDEGYREGTYNEQFFGPGTRLTVL.